Listed here is a single T cell receptor beta chain. Its specificity is unknown. The sample originates from a study of tumor-infiltrating lymphocytes in localized non-small cell lung cancer. For the study at large: From each patient, both tumor and uninvolved lung, non-adjacent to tumor, were sampled. Study results and limitations: T-cell fraction did not differ between immunotypes IM1 and IM2. TCR sequencing covered a subset of patients with enough tissue. Tumors had more T cell infiltration than uninvolved lung, per TCRbeta sequencing and CD3 counts.

The CDR3 length is 15 residues. V gave up 4 bases and J gave up 5 bases, with 15 bases separating them. In germline, CDR1 is SGHTA, CDR2 FQGTGA. Produced via immunoSEQ multiplex PCR; TCRdb's table is partial and in-frame only. The data hold some 9,200 clones, with 81% observed a single time. Material: uninvolved lung tissue not adjacent to the tumor. This clonotype was obtained from a human donor with non-small cell lung cancer. The V call is TRBV7-3, the J call TRBJ2-1, with D maybe TRBD1 (7 bases). CDR3 sequence reads: CASSSGGGFNNEQFF. CDR3 bases: TGTGCCAGCAGCTCAGGAGGGGGCTTTAACAATGAGCAGTTCTTC.